Below are 3 T cell receptor beta chains sequenced from a single sample in a study of cytomegalovirus exposure and HLA in healthy donors. PCR amplification relied on 60 Vbeta primers (plus 13 Jbeta primers). The protocol was immunoSEQ multiplex PCR, while the TCRdb copy is restricted to in-frame clones and leaves out a portion. Among about 89,000 clones listed, around 77% were seen once. The sample was PBMCs. Receptors originate from a man younger than 40 in good health and CMV-seronegative.

The chain couples TRBV7-8 to TRBJ1-4, with TRBD1 matching 9 bases. CDR3 size: 15 residues. CDR1 is SGHVS and CDR2 is FQNEAQ in the germline V gene. The ends lost 5 bases at V and 3 bases at J; junction bases unmatched: 4. CDR3 coding DNA: TGTGCCAGCAGCCCCAGGACAGGGGCTAATGAAAAACTGTTTTTT. Protein product: CASSPRTGANEKLFF. Using reference TRBV7-8 and TRBJ1-4 for the parts outside the CDR3, the full variable domain is GAGVSQSPRYKVAKRGQDVALRCDPISGHVSLFWYQQALGQGPEFLTYFQNEAQLDKSGLPSDRFFAERPEGSVSTLKIQRTQQEDSAVYLCASSPRTGANEKLFFGSGTQLSVL.

The V call is TRBV7-2, the J call TRBJ1-5, with D perhaps TRBD1 (5 bases). The V and J ends lost 1 base and 5 bases respectively, with 12 bases between them. The germline CDR1 and CDR2 sequences are SGHTA and FQGNSA. The CDR3 is 15 residues long. The CDR3 coding sequence is TGTGCCAGCAGCTTAGTTGCGGGGCCCGATCAGCCCCAGCATTTT. Translation: CASSLVAGPDQPQHF.

As regards this clone: Other DNA sequences in this sample translate to the same CDR3. The chain combines TRBV7-9 with TRBJ1-4; TRBD1 is a possible D gene (5 bases). Germline values: CDR1 SEHNR, CDR2 FQNEAQ (reference sequence). Trimming took 3 bases from V and 8 from J, leaving 13 bases between them. The CDR3 totals 14 residues. CDR3 in DNA: TGTGCCAGCAGCTTCGGCGGGGGGAACGAAAAACTGTTTTTT. It is translated as CASSFGGGNEKLFF.